These 7 T cell receptor beta chains originate from one sample sequenced in a study of OX40 agonist ivuxolimab in advanced cancers. Clones were sequenced by immunoSEQ multiplex PCR, and TCRdb holds only the in-frame ones, with some missing. Of about 60,000 clones in the sample, under 85% were seen once. Specimen: CD4+ or CD8+ T cells sorted from blood, collected in a trial of the OX40 agonist ivuxolimab. The receptor set was obtained from an adult with an advanced solid tumor such as melanoma, head and neck, liver or kidney cancer.

The J gene is TRBJ1-2, the V gene TRBV11-2, with D tentatively TRBD1 (5 bases). Germline V lookup: CDR1 SGHAT, CDR2 FQNNGV. Trimming removed 5 bases at V and 5 bases at J, with 15 bases between. CDR3 size: 14 residues. This CDR3 is CASSPDGGPYGYTF. The CDR3 DNA is TGTGCCAGCAGCCCAGACGGGGGTCCTTATGGCTACACCTTC.

The chain carries TRBV6-5 and TRBJ2-3, with 13 bases that match TRBD2. The CDR3 has 16 residues. The germline CDR1 and CDR2 sequences are MNHEY and SVGAGI. V shed 2 bases and J 2 bases; nucleotides not matched to a gene: 1. The DNA for the CDR3 is TGTGCCAGCAGTTACGGGACTAGCGGGGCCACAGATACGCAGTATTTT. Protein product: CASSYGTSGATDTQYF.

V is TRBV27 and J is TRBJ1-1; unclear D gene. With 7 bases removed from V and 1 base from J, the gap between germline ends came to 10 bases. Germline CDR1 and CDR2: MNHEY and SMNVEV (reference sequence). This CDR3 is 13 amino acids long. For the CDR3, the DNA is TGTGCCAGCACTACGGCGGGGAACACTGAAGCTTTCTTT. It yields the protein CASTTAGNTEAFF.

The chain carries TRBV19 and TRBJ1-2, with D hard to call. CDR3 length: 12 residues. CDR1 and CDR2 from the germline V gene are LNHDA and SQIVND (reference sequence). V gave up 8 bases and J gave up 0 bases, with 7 bases separating them. Here the CDR3 reads CASLDPNYGYTF. CDR3 nucleotide sequence: TGTGCCAGTCTCGATCCTAACTATGGCTACACCTTC.

This clone came up once. The genes are TRBV30 and TRBJ2-6, with 11 bases that match TRBD2. The germline V gene encodes CDR1 GTSNPN and CDR2 SVGIG (reference sequence). The CDR3 totals 16 residues. V lost 7 bases to trimming and J lost 1 base; unmatched junction nucleotides: 6. DNA of the CDR3: TGTGCCTCAACTAGCGGGAGTTTGTCTGGGGCCAACGTCCTGACTTTC. Translated: CASTSGSLSGANVLTF.

This rearrangement joins TRBV1 to TRBJ2-3; the table's TRBD2 call for D was not verified on the DNA. TRBV1 is reported as a pseudogene. CDR3 size: 19 residues. The CDR3: CTSSQRGGRADAGTDTQYF. The CDR3 coding sequence is TGCACCAGCAGCCAACGGGGCGGGAGGGCCGATGCAGGCACAGATACGCAGTATTTT.

The CDR3: CASSLGFGRQPQHF. The CDR3, as DNA: TGTGCCAGCAGCTTAGGATTCGGGAGACAGCCCCAGCATTTT. The rearrangement links TRBV7-8 to TRBJ1-5; D is uncertain. This CDR3 spans 14 amino acids. The germline CDR1 and CDR2 sequences are SGHVS and FQNEAQ. Trimming shortened V by 1 base and J by 7 bases, and 11 bases separated the two germline ends.